The rows below give T cell receptor beta chains drawn from one sample of a study of CXCR3-negative and CXCR3-positive naive CD8 T cells. TCRdb derives one entry per CDR3 protein from the 5' RACE reads, leaving out DNA. The listing contains 100,000 to 150,000 distinct CDR3 sequences. Material: naive CXCR3- CD8+ T cells from blood. The receptors stem from a human donor in good health. Some clones in this sample may be carry-over from other donors' samples. CDR3s include the opening cysteine and the closing phenylalanine or tryptophan. The order of the fields is V gene, J gene, CDR3 protein.

V gene: TRBV29-1
J gene: TRBJ2-7
CDR3 protein: CSVEGDGYEQYF

V gene: TRBV28
J gene: TRBJ2-4
CDR3 protein: CASSHRDFKSVIAKNIQYF

V gene: TRBV29-1
J gene: TRBJ2-1
CDR3 protein: CSVEEGSGTARWDEQFF

V gene: TRBV4-1
J gene: TRBJ2-7
CDR3 protein: CASSQEDRISYEQYF

V gene: TRBV7-9
J gene: TRBJ2-7
CDR3 protein: CASSLDPGAYEQYF

V gene: TRBV7-2
J gene: TRBJ1-2
CDR3 protein: CASSLAGAEGYTF

V gene: TRBV29-1
J gene: TRBJ1-1
CDR3 protein: CSVQANTEAFF

V gene: TRBV29-1
J gene: TRBJ2-3
CDR3 protein: CSVADPGLAGHDTQYF

V gene: TRBV27
J gene: TRBJ2-2
CDR3 protein: CASSQTATTGELFF

V gene: TRBV5-5
J gene: TRBJ2-1
CDR3 protein: CASSSTSGGALYLEQFF

V gene: TRBV29-1
J gene: TRBJ2-1
CDR3 protein: CSVDWSGAGNEQFF

V gene: TRBV14
J gene: TRBJ2-7
CDR3 protein: CASSQVSDEQYF

V gene: TRBV29-1
J gene: TRBJ1-2
CDR3 protein: CSVEDRQGAAYGYTF

V gene: TRBV24-1
J gene: TRBJ2-5
CDR3 protein: CATSEPSGSLETQYF

V gene: TRBV24-1
J gene: TRBJ2-1
CDR3 protein: CATSDLRHYNEQFF

V gene: TRBV12-3/TRBV12-4
J gene: TRBJ2-7
CDR3 protein: CANSLLDSPYEQYF

V gene: TRBV9
J gene: TRBJ2-7
CDR3 protein: CASSVDGGSYEQYF

V gene: TRBV7-8
J gene: TRBJ2-1
CDR3 protein: CASRDSSGGRYNEQFF

V gene: TRBV29-1
J gene: TRBJ2-7
CDR3 protein: CSVVGRGPYEQYF

V gene: TRBV29-1
J gene: TRBJ2-7
CDR3 protein: CSVEVARSYEQYF

V gene: TRBV28
J gene: TRBJ2-1
CDR3 protein: CASSDRGFNEQFF

V gene: TRBV20-1
J gene: TRBJ2-3
CDR3 protein: CSATWFGGGAGFVDTQYF

V gene: TRBV4-2
J gene: TRBJ1-1
CDR3 protein: CASSQGVGMNTEAFF

V gene: TRBV11-2
J gene: TRBJ2-1
CDR3 protein: CASSLDWGLTGARYNEQFF

V gene: TRBV11-2
J gene: TRBJ2-7
CDR3 protein: CASRQGFEAHF

V gene: TRBV6-6
J gene: TRBJ2-7
CDR3 protein: CASSTQGFSYEQYF

V gene: TRBV28
J gene: TRBJ2-5
CDR3 protein: CASSLLAGTETQYF

V gene: TRBV5-1
J gene: TRBJ2-7
CDR3 protein: CASSPPSYEQYF

V gene: TRBV25-1
J gene: TRBJ2-7
CDR3 protein: CASSELAGSSYEQYF

V gene: TRBV7-9
J gene: TRBJ1-1
CDR3 protein: CASTRTLRGSTEAFF

V gene: TRBV5-1
J gene: TRBJ2-7
CDR3 protein: CASSEPSYEQYF

V gene: TRBV7-9
J gene: TRBJ2-3
CDR3 protein: CASSSPINSGESDTQYF

V gene: TRBV6-6
J gene: TRBJ1-1
CDR3 protein: CASSYLNTNTEAFF

V gene: TRBV15
J gene: TRBJ2-1
CDR3 protein: CATSRGLAGIDNEQFF

V gene: TRBV27
J gene: TRBJ2-5
CDR3 protein: CASSQGSFQETQYF

V gene: TRBV7-9
J gene: TRBJ2-7
CDR3 protein: CASTYLGTVYF

V gene: TRBV27
J gene: TRBJ2-5
CDR3 protein: CASSPLEYRTQYF

V gene: TRBV29-1
J gene: TRBJ2-7
CDR3 protein: CSAHSGDPFEQYF

V gene: TRBV7-9
J gene: TRBJ2-7
CDR3 protein: CASSFGNYEQYF

V gene: TRBV29-1
J gene: TRBJ2-7
CDR3 protein: CSVEVLAGKTTNSYEQYF

V gene: TRBV10-1
J gene: TRBJ2-7
CDR3 protein: CASMGQGAHEQYF

V gene: TRBV9
J gene: TRBJ1-1
CDR3 protein: CASSVQGADTEAFF

V gene: TRBV9
J gene: TRBJ2-7
CDR3 protein: CASSVEPDFSYEQYF

V gene: TRBV28
J gene: TRBJ2-2
CDR3 protein: CASSSIRTGELFF

V gene: TRBV10-1
J gene: TRBJ1-1
CDR3 protein: CASSEGRTNTEAFF

V gene: TRBV24-1
J gene: TRBJ1-2
CDR3 protein: CATSEGTGSYGYTF

V gene: TRBV19
J gene: TRBJ2-1
CDR3 protein: CASSPGSGGNEQFF

V gene: TRBV12-3/TRBV12-4
J gene: TRBJ2-7
CDR3 protein: CASSLGQGKNYEQYF

V gene: TRBV11-2
J gene: TRBJ1-2
CDR3 protein: CASSLGGTGHGYTF

V gene: TRBV7-8
J gene: TRBJ2-5
CDR3 protein: CAGSLEAGSEEETQYF

V gene: TRBV20-1
J gene: TRBJ1-2
CDR3 protein: CSARDIGQGAYGYTF

V gene: TRBV29-1
J gene: TRBJ2-5
CDR3 protein: CSLEDFGSQETQYF

V gene: TRBV29-1
J gene: TRBJ2-7
CDR3 protein: CSVDYGPYEQYF

V gene: TRBV7-9
J gene: TRBJ1-1
CDR3 protein: CASRAGTGVPEAFF

V gene: TRBV4-1
J gene: TRBJ1-1
CDR3 protein: CASSLGPGNTEAFF

V gene: TRBV4-1
J gene: TRBJ2-1
CDR3 protein: CASSQLAGEISYNEQFF

V gene: TRBV7-3
J gene: TRBJ2-3
CDR3 protein: CASSLSGSSGDTQYF

V gene: TRBV27
J gene: TRBJ1-1
CDR3 protein: CASSWDTNTEAFF

V gene: TRBV6-5
J gene: TRBJ1-1
CDR3 protein: CASGDRQGLNTEAFF

V gene: TRBV18
J gene: TRBJ1-5
CDR3 protein: CASSPGVHGPQHF